Below, 32 T cell receptor beta chains from the same sample are listed, as sequenced in a study of immune characterization of retroperitoneal liposarcoma. TCRdb itself ran the PCR reads through MiXCR, one entry per CDR3 protein. The data show roughly 20,000 distinct CDR3 sequences, 35% to 40% seen once. Sequencing was carried out using blood. The origin of the receptors is a male donor with retroperitoneal liposarcoma.

On this clonotype itself: A clone one base away is much larger, so this may be a read error. The CDR3 DNA sequence: TGTGCCAGCAGCTCCCGGCCAGGGGCACTTATGAACACTGAAGCTTTCTTT. Translated: CASSSRPGALMNTEAFF. The genes are TRBV7-2 and TRBJ1-1; D is possibly TRBD1 (6 bases). Per germline, CDR1 SGHTA and CDR2 FQGNSA. The CDR3 runs to 17 residues. V lost 4 bases and J 0 bases, leaving 18 bases between the germline ends.

The chain uses TRBV4-3 and TRBJ2-1, with 7 positions matching TRBD1. Trimming removed 3 bases from V and 5 bases from J; junction bases left unmatched: 7. Germline assignment: CDR1 LGHNA and CDR2 YSLEER. The CDR3 has 15 residues. This CDR3 reads CASSHFPTGDNEQFF. The CDR3 DNA sequence: TGCGCCAGCAGCCATTTCCCCACAGGGGACAATGAGCAGTTCTTC.

This clonotype turned up a few times. This chain connects TRBV19 to TRBJ2-5; weak D call: TRBD2 (6 bases). Germline V gene data show CDR1 as LNHDA and CDR2 as SQIVND (reference sequence). V was cut by 5 bases and J by 11 bases, with 21 bases left in between. This CDR3 has 14 amino acids. CDR3 sequence reads: CASSGPNLSGEQYF. The CDR3 DNA reads TGTGCCAGTAGTGGACCTAATCTATCGGGGGAGCAGTACTTC.

With regard to this clonotype: A much larger clone sits a single nucleotide away, making a read error possible. J is TRBJ2-5 and V is TRBV6-5, with unresolved D. The DNA end lines up better with TRBJ2-7; the J call may be wrong. The CDR3 runs 14 residues. CDR1 and CDR2 from the germline V gene are MNHEY and SVGAGI. The CDR3 region is CARSYLGGTYEQYF. DNA for the CDR3: TGTGCCCGCAGTTACTTAGGCGGAACCTACGAGCAGTACTTC.

The chain is built from TRBV12-3 or TRBV12-4 and TRBJ1-2; tentative D call: TRBD1 (6 bases). The CDR3 covers 14 residues. Trimming left V 5 bases short and J 2 bases short, with 12 bases between. The CDR3: CASSPAGANYGYTF. The CDR3 nucleotides read TGTGCCAGCAGTCCCGCGGGGGCCAACTATGGCTACACCTTC.

About this clonotype: The conserved phenylalanine or tryptophan is not found at the CDR3 terminus, so this likely reflects a read error. The DNA is omitted, as the CDR3 cannot be located on it reliably, and the CDR3 follows TCRdb's listing. The chain links TRBV7-2 to TRBJ2-5; the table's D call, TRBD2, was not checked against the DNA. The CDR3 totals 14 residues, both ends included. Looked up from germline, CDR1 is SGHTA and CDR2 is FQGNSA. CDR3: CASSLGIYEQFFGP.

The chain joins TRBV12-3 or TRBV12-4 to TRBJ2-1; D perhaps matches TRBD2 (5 bases). This CDR3 has 15 residues. The V end was cut by 6 bases, the J end by 3 bases, with 15 bases between. The CDR3 reads CASSRGVGDYNEQFF. The DNA of the CDR3 is TGTGCCAGCAGCCGAGGTGTCGGGGACTACAATGAGCAGTTCTTC.

The gene calls are TRBV7-2 and TRBJ2-4; TRBD1 matches 8 bases. TRBJ2-1 explains the end of the DNA better; the J call may be wrong. CDR1 and CDR2 from the germline V gene are SGHTA and FQGNSA. The CDR3 has 14 amino acids. The CDR3 nucleotides are TGTGCCAGCAGCTTAGTGGCAGGGGGCTACGAGCAGTTCTTC. This gives the protein CASSLVAGGYEQFF.

This clonotype was counted many times. The DNA of the CDR3 is TGTGCCAGCAGTTTATTAGCATACAATGAGCAGTTCTTC. It codes for CASSLLAYNEQFF. The chain is built from TRBV27 and TRBJ2-1, with D unclear. Germline lookup yields CDR1 MNHEY and CDR2 SMNVEV (reference sequence). The V end was cut by 1 base, the J end by 4 bases, with 5 bases between. CDR3 length: 13 amino acids.

At least ten counts were recorded for this clonotype. The rearrangement links TRBV6-1 to TRBJ2-1; D remains unclear. The V gene lost 4 bases and the J gene lost 10 bases, with 14 bases spanning the gap. Per germline, CDR1 MNHNS and CDR2 SASEGT. The CDR3 length is 13 residues. The CDR3 coding sequence is TGTGCCAGCAGTGTCTCTTCAGGCTACGAGCAGTTCTTC. This encodes CASSVSSGYEQFF.

Note on this clonotype: This CDR3 fails to terminate in the conserved phenylalanine or tryptophan, so it likely reflects a read error. The limits of the CDR3 on the DNA are not certain, so only TCRdb's listed CDR3 is given. The chain uses TRBV6-1 and TRBJ2-3; the DNA was not used to check the table's D call, TRBD1. The CDR3 spans 16 residues, counting both ends. Germline-derived CDR1 and CDR2 are MNHNS and SASEGT. CDR3 residues: CASSEGGTLETQHFGP.

V gene TRBV6-1 combines with J gene TRBJ1-1; TRBD1 matches 9 bases. V was pared by 5 bases and J by 3 bases, with 10 bases of the junction left unmatched. Per germline, CDR1 MNHNS and CDR2 SASEGT. CDR3 length: 16 amino acids. The CDR3 bases are TGTGCCAGCAGTTATCTGGGACAGGGTGAGTACACTGAAGCTTTCTTT. Its translation is CASSYLGQGEYTEAFF.

This clonotype was counted between two and nine times. A much larger clone lies one base from this, so it may be a read error. The rearrangement joins TRBV6-1 to TRBJ1-6; D perhaps matches TRBD1 (6 bases). CDR3 length: 14 amino acids. V was pared by 7 bases and J by 7 bases, with 14 bases between. Germline CDR1 MNHNS, CDR2 SASEGT. The CDR3 DNA reads as TGTGCCAGCAACGGGGGGCAATCCAATTCACCCCTCCACTTT. Protein sequence: CASNGGQSNSPLHF.

The V gene is TRBV7-2, the J gene TRBJ2-1, with D perhaps TRBD1 or TRBD2 (5 bases each). The end of the DNA is better explained by TRBJ2-5, so the J call may be wrong. This CDR3 contains 12 residues. CDR1 is SGHTA, CDR2 FQGNSA, per germline. CDR3 protein: CASSPGAETQYF. The DNA of the CDR3 is TGTGCCAGCAGCCCCGGGGCCGAGACCCAGTACTTC.

This clonotype was detected only a few times. J is TRBJ2-1 and V is TRBV11-2, with D unresolved. This CDR3 spans 14 amino acids. V was clipped by 2 bases and J by 10 bases, with 15 bases between them. Per germline, CDR1 SGHAT and CDR2 FQNNGV. The CDR3 DNA sequence: TGTGCCAGCAGCTTACCGCGCGTAACCTACGAGCAGTTCTTC. Amino acid sequence: CASSLPRVTYEQFF.

The CDR3 here is CASGGGVGYNEQFF. The DNA of the CDR3 is TGTGCCAGCGGTGGGGGGGTTGGATACAATGAGCAGTTCTTC. The chain has TRBV6-8 and TRBJ2-7, with 7 bases matching TRBD2. The J call is uncertain, as TRBJ2-1 better fits the DNA end. The V gene's germline CDR1 is MNHGY and CDR2 SAAAGT. There are 14 residues in the CDR3.

By sample share, this clonotype is medium-sized. Mismatch with germline at one junction end may stem from a read error. The V call is TRBV12-3 or TRBV12-4, the J call TRBJ2-1; the D is unclear. CDR3 length: 12 residues. For the CDR3, the DNA is TGTGCCAGCAGTCAAACGGGTGATTGGCTGTACTTC. Translating it yields CASSQTGDWLYF.

V is TRBV28 and J is TRBJ2-3, with 7 positions matching TRBD1. The germline V gene encodes CDR1 MDHEN and CDR2 SYDVKM. The length of the CDR3 is 14 residues. The J segment lost 4 bases and the V segment lost 5 bases, leaving 6 bases of the junction unmatched. DNA of the CDR3: TGTGCCAGCAGTGACAGGGTTGCTTCAGATACGCAGTATTTT. Its protein is CASSDRVASDTQYF. The variable domain in full, completed from reference TRBV28 and TRBJ2-3, reads DVKVTQSSRYLVKRTGEKVFLECVQDMDHENMFWYRQDPGLGLRLIYFSYDVKMKEKGDIPEGYSVSREKKERFSLILESASTNQTSMYLCASSDRVASDTQYFGPGTRLTVL.

V gene TRBV6-1 combines with J gene TRBJ2-3; D might be TRBD2 (7 bases). The closer fit of TRBJ2-7 to the DNA end suggests the J call may be wrong. The CDR3 is 15 residues long. Germline V gene lookup returns CDR1 MNHNS and CDR2 SASEGT. The CDR3 is CASRKKGGGPDEQYF. The CDR3, as DNA: TGTGCCAGCAGAAAAAAAGGGGGGGGGCCAGATGAGCAGTACTTC.

This clonotype was seen at least ten times. This chain links TRBV6-1 with TRBJ2-7; tentatively, D is TRBD2 (6 bases). CDR3 length: 12 amino acids. The germline V gene has CDR1 MNHNS and CDR2 SASEGT. V was shortened by 6 bases and J by 3 bases, with 9 bases between the two germline ends. CDR3 coding DNA: TGTGCCAGCAGGGAGGGGAGCTACGAGCAGTACTTC. This codes for CASREGSYEQYF.

The CDR3 bases are TGTGCCAGCAGTTTGGGGGGGGAGACAGGGTTGGCCTACGAGCAGTACTTC. Its translation: CASSLGGETGLAYEQYF. The V gene is TRBV27, the J gene TRBJ2-5, with D perhaps matching TRBD1 or TRBD2 (7 bases each). The last part of the DNA fits TRBJ2-7 better; the J call may be wrong. CDR3 length equals 17 residues. Germline lookup yields CDR1 MNHEY and CDR2 SMNVEV (reference sequence).

This sequence joins TRBV7-2 and TRBJ2-4, with D tentatively TRBD1 or TRBD2 (6 bases each). With the DNA end fitting TRBJ2-7 better, the J assignment may be wrong. Germline V gene lookup returns CDR1 SGHTA and CDR2 FQGNSA. The CDR3 is 14 residues long. Here the CDR3 reads CASRTDWGADEQYF. The DNA of the CDR3 is TGTGCCAGCAGGACCGATTGGGGGGCCGACGAGCAGTACTTC.

Worth noting for this clonotype: A much bigger clone sits one base away, suggesting this may be a read error. Given the absence of the conserved phenylalanine or tryptophan at the CDR3 end, a read error is likely. The rearrangement uses TRBV6-1 and TRBJ2-5, with 7 bases aligning to TRBD2. The last part of the DNA fits TRBJ2-1 better; the J call may be wrong. CDR3 length equals 14 residues. Germline assignment: CDR1 MNHNS and CDR2 SASEGT. CDR3: CASSLFAGEMQQFL. CDR3 nucleotide sequence: TGTGCCAGCAGCCTCTTTGCGGGGGAAATGCAGCAGTTCCTC.

The rearrangement joins TRBV6-1 to TRBJ1-5; a possible D gene is TRBD1 (6 bases). V shed 3 bases and J shed 2 bases, with 23 bases lying between them. The CDR3 sequence is 19 residues long. Germline loops: CDR1 MNHNS, CDR2 SASEGT. This chain's CDR3 is CASSEGGGASRGGNQPQHF. The CDR3 DNA sequence: TGTGCCAGCAGTGAGGGGGGGGGCGCGAGTCGAGGCGGCAATCAGCCCCAGCATTTT.

Note on this clonotype: Because the CDR3 is missing its conserved closing phenylalanine or tryptophan, this is likely a read error. The chain joins TRBV7-6 to TRBJ2-1; D unclear. This CDR3 comprises 15 residues. Germline-derived CDR1 and CDR2 are SGHVS and FNYEAQ. The CDR3 nucleotides read TGTGCCAGCAGCTTAACACGGCTTCCATACAATAAGCAGTTCGTC. This codes for CASSLTRLPYNKQFV.

This clonotype was detected only once. DNA for the CDR3: TGTGCCAGCAGTTTGGGGACTATCTCCTACAATGAGCAGTTCTTC. This gives the protein CASSLGTISYNEQFF. The rearrangement joins TRBV6-2 or TRBV6-3 to TRBJ2-1, with TRBD2 matching 7 bases. Germline values: CDR1 MNHEY, CDR2 SVGEGT. Trimming took 4 bases from V and 0 from J; bases not matched to a gene: 3. The CDR3 covers 15 residues.

By frequency in the sample, this clonotype is medium-sized. The chain has TRBV6-1 and TRBJ2-3, with D unclear. The DNA end favors TRBJ2-5, so the J call may be wrong. This CDR3 has 12 amino acids. Germline V gene sequence: CDR1 MNHNS, CDR2 SASEGT. CDR3 sequence reads: CASSTTGETQYF. The CDR3 DNA follows: TGTGCCAGCAGTACCACTGGGGAGACCCAGTACTTC.

The V and J genes are TRBV6-1 and TRBJ2-5, with no clear D. Matching the DNA end better, TRBJ2-1 makes the J call doubtful. The CDR3 is made up of 10 amino acids. CDR1 MNHNS and CDR2 SASEGT come from the germline V gene. In DNA form, the CDR3 reads TGTGCCAGCAGTGAATTGTTGCAGTTCTTC. Translation gives CASSELLQFF.

This clonotype has just a few counts. The V and J genes are TRBV11-2 and TRBJ2-2; D remains unclear. The length of the CDR3 is 13 residues. Germline assignment: CDR1 SGHAT and CDR2 FQNNGV. The ends were cut back, 3 bases at V and 6 bases at J, with 8 bases in the middle. The CDR3 region has the DNA TGTGCCAGCAGCTTCGGTCGCTCCGGGGAGCTGTTTTTT. Translating gives CASSFGRSGELFF.

Only a few counts were recorded for this clonotype. The V and J genes are TRBV12-3 or TRBV12-4 and TRBJ2-1, with D perhaps TRBD2 (6 bases). CDR3 length equals 13 residues. V shed 2 bases and J shed 7 bases, with 9 bases lying between them. In nucleotides, the CDR3 is TGTGCCAGCAGTTTAACTAGCATGAATGAGCAGTTCTTC. Encoded protein: CASSLTSMNEQFF.

This clonotype came up many times. The genes are TRBV27 and TRBJ2-5, with D maybe TRBD1 (6 bases). There are 14 residues in the CDR3. Germline-derived CDR1 and CDR2 are MNHEY and SMNVEV (reference sequence). Deletions cut 5 bases from V and 5 bases from J, with 15 bases between. The CDR3 nucleotides are TGTGCCAGCAGTCCCCGAGGACAGCGGGAGACCCAGTACTTC. Residues: CASSPRGQRETQYF.

The rearrangement joins TRBV6-8 to TRBJ2-1, with 12 nucleotides matching TRBD2. Per germline, CDR1 MNHGY and CDR2 SAAAGT. The CDR3 is 14 amino acids. The V and J ends lost 7 bases and 9 bases, in that order; junction bases with no gene match: 7. The CDR3: CASTSSGGAVEQFF. The CDR3 region has the DNA TGTGCCAGCACCTCTAGCGGGGGGGCCGTTGAGCAGTTCTTC.